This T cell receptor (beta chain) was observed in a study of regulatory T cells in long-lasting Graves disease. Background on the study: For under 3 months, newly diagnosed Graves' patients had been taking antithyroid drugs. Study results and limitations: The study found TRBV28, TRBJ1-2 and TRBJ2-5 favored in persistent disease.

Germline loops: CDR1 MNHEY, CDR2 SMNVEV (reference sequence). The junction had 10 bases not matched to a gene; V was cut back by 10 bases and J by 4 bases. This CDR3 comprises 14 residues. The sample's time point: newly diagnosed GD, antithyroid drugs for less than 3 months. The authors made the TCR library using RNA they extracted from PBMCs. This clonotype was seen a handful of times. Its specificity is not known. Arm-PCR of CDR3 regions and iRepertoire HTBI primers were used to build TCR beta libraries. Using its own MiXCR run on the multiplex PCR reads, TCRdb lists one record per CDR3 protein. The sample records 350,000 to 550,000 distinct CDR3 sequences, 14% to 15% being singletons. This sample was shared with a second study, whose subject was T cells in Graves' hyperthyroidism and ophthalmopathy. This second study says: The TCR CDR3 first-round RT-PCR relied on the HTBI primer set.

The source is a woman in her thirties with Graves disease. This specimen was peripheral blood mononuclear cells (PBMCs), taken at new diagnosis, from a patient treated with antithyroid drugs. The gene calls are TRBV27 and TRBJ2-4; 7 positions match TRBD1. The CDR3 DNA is TGTGCCAACCCACACCGACAGGGAAAAAACATTCAGTACTTC. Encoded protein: CANPHRQGKNIQYF.